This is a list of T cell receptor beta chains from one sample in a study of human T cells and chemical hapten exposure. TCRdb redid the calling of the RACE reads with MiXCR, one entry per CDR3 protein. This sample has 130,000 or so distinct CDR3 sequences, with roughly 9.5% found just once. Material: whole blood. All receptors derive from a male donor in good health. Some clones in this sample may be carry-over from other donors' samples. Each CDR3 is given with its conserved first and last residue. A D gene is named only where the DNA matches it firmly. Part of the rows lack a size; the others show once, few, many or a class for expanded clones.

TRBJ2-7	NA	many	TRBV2	CASSEAAYEQYF	TGTGCCAGCAGTGAAGCAGCCTACGAGCAGTACTTC
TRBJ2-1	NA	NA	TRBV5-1	CASSFGLPGSSYNEQFF	TGCGCCAGCAGCTTTGGGCTCCCTGGGAGCTCCTACAATGAGCAGTTCTTC
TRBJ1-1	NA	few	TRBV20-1	CSIQGANTEAFF	TGCAGTATACAGGGCGCGAACACTGAAGCTTTCTTT
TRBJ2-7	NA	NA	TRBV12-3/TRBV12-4	CASSPPGTLYEQYF	TGTGCCAGCAGCCCCCCCGGGACACTTTACGAGCAGTACTTC
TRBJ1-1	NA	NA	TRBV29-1	CSVAPGRYTEAFF	TGCAGCGTAGCTCCGGGACGCTACACTGAAGCTTTCTTT
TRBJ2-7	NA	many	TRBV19	CASSAGITYEQYF	TGTGCCAGTAGTGCAGGGATCACCTACGAGCAGTACTTC
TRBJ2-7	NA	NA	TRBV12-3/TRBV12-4	CASSFRGADEQYF	TGTGCCAGCAGTTTCCGGGGGGCCGACGAGCAGTACTTC
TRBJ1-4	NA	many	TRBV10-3	CAISESAEKLFF	TGTGCCATCAGTGAGTCGGCTGAGAAACTGTTTTTT
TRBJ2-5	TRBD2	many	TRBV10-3	CAISEGTSFETQYF	TGTGCCATCAGTGAGGGGACTAGCTTTGAGACCCAGTACTTC
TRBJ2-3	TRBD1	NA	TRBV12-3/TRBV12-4	CASRWDRGGDTQYF	TGTGCCAGCAGATGGGACAGGGGAGGAGATACGCAGTATTTT
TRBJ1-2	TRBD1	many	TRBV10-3	CATRDRLTDYGYTF	TGTGCCACTAGGGACAGATTGACCGACTATGGCTACACCTTC
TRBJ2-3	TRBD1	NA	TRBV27	CASSFDRGGGTDTQYF	TGTGCCAGCAGTTTCGACAGGGGAGGAGGCACAGATACGCAGTATTTT
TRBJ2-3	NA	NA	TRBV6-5	CASSRYPTDTQYF	TGTGCCAGCAGCCGATACCCTACAGATACGCAGTATTTT
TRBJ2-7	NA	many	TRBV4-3	CASSQEWGRSYEQYF	TGCGCCAGCAGCCAAGAATGGGGCCGCTCCTACGAGCAGTACTTC
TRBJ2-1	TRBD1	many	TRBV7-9	CASSETGVLGNEQFF	TGTGCCAGCAGCGAGACAGGGGTGTTGGGGAATGAGCAGTTCTTC
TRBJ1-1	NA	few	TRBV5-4	CASSSDQEGVSTEAFF	TGTGCCAGCAGCTCCGACCAGGAGGGGGTGAGCACTGAAGCTTTCTTT
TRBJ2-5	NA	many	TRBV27	CASSSADQTETQYF	TGTGCCAGCAGTTCAGCCGACCAGACCGAGACCCAGTACTTC
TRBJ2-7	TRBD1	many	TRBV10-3	CALSRGTGNEQYF	TGTGCCTTGTCTCGAGGGACAGGGAACGAGCAGTACTTC
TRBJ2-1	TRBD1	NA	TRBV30	CAAGTGYDEQFF	TGTGCGGCAGGGACAGGGTACGATGAGCAGTTCTTC
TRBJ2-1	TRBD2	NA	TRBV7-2	CASSFDSGRRFNEQFF	TGTGCCAGCAGCTTTGACAGCGGGAGGCGGTTCAATGAGCAGTTCTTC
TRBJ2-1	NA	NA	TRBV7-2	CASSLELASLSEQFF	TGTGCCAGCAGCTTAGAGTTGGCTAGCCTAAGCGAGCAGTTCTTC
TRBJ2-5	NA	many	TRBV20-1	CSASVAGGHPGTQYF	TGCAGTGCGTCAGTCGCTGGGGGCCACCCTGGGACCCAGTACTTC
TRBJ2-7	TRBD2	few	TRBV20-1	CSARTSESSYEQYF	TGCAGTGCGAGGACTAGCGAGAGCTCCTACGAGCAGTACTTC
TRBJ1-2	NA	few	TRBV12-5	CASGPGHGGYTF	TGTGCTAGTGGTCCCGGACACGGTGGCTACACCTTC
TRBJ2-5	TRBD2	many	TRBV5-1	CASSSNSGREETQYF	TGCGCCAGCAGCTCGAATAGCGGGAGAGAAGAGACCCAGTACTTC